This T cell receptor (beta chain) was recorded in a study of regulatory T cells in long-lasting Graves disease. Study results and limitations: Among the persistent patients, 2,741 public clonotypes were shared, more than the approximately 1,000 shared among new patients. There were preferences for TRBV28, TRBJ1-2 and TRBJ2-5 in persistent disease.

Construction of the TCR beta libraries employed iRepertoire HTBI primers in conjunction with Arm-PCR of CDR3 regions. Original analysis: Samples collectively showed approximately 62 TRBV and about 15 TRBJ segments. MiXCR was run by TCRdb on the multiplex PCR reads, yielding one entry per CDR3 protein. The V and J calls reflect TCRdb's pipeline rather than the authors' work. The sample includes fewer than 450,000 distinct CDR3 sequences, 20% to 30% of them seen just once. The germline V and J ends were trimmed by 6 bases and 9 bases, with 27 bases remaining between them. The CDR3 is 16 amino acids. Germline lookup yields CDR1 LNHDA and CDR2 SQIVND (reference sequence). Time point defined: persistent/refractory GD, antithyroid drugs over 5 years with positive TRAb. Extracted PBMC RNA gave rise to the TCR library. Concerning this clonotype: The antigen remains unidentified.

The chain joins TRBV19 to TRBJ2-7; TRBD2 might be the D (6 bases). Sample: peripheral blood mononuclear cells (PBMCs), taken when the disease was refractory, from a patient treated with antithyroid drugs. The receptor was derived from a female donor with Graves disease. CDR3 residues: CASSHPPGLGTHGQYF. CDR3 in DNA: TGTGCCAGTAGCCACCCCCCGGGACTCGGGACCCACGGGCAGTACTTC.